The 8 T cell receptor beta chains in this list originate from one sample, sequenced in a study of cytomegalovirus exposure and HLA in healthy donors. PCR was performed using 60 Vbeta and 13 Jbeta primers. Here immunoSEQ multiplex PCR was the method, and the copy in TCRdb shows in-frame clones only, minus some. The sample has 150,000 to 200,000 clones, about 83% seen once. Sequenced material: PBMCs. The receptor source for this set is a man between 35 and 55 years old in good health and CMV-seropositive.

The chain employs TRBV6-6 and TRBJ2-7; D perhaps matches TRBD1 (6 bases). The CDR3 sequence is 14 residues long. The germline V gene has CDR1 MNHNY and CDR2 SVGAGI (reference sequence). V lost 6 bases, J lost 3 bases, and 15 bases lay in between. This chain's CDR3 is CASSTGTSFYEQYF. The CDR3 bases are TGTGCCAGCAGCACCGGGACAAGCTTCTACGAGCAGTACTTC.

This chain links TRBV7-2 with TRBJ2-1; 13 bases map to TRBD2. Germline CDR1 is SGHTA and CDR2 is FQGNSA. V lost 1 base to trimming and J lost 4 bases; unmatched junction nucleotides: 4. CDR3 length equals 17 residues. The CDR3 DNA reads as TGTGCCAGCAGCTTAGAAAGACTAGCGGGAGGATACAATGAGCAGTTCTTC. Translating it yields CASSLERLAGGYNEQFF.

This clone was observed a single time. This sequence joins TRBV11-2 and TRBJ2-7; 8 bases line up with TRBD1. This CDR3 spans 14 amino acids. Germline values: CDR1 SGHAT, CDR2 FQNNGV. Germline trimming cut 4 bases from V and 7 bases from J; bases unmatched to any gene: 9. In DNA form, the CDR3 reads TGTGCCAGCAGCTCGACAGGGGTTGGGGGGGAGCAGTACTTC. Its protein is CASSSTGVGGEQYF. Full variable domain (rest looked up from reference TRBV11-2 and TRBJ2-7): EAGVAQSPRYKIIEKRQSVAFWCNPISGHATLYWYQQILGQGPKLLIQFQNNGVVDDSQLPKDRFSAERLKGVDSTLKIQPAKLEDSAVYLCASSSTGVGGEQYFGPGTRLTVT.

The chain employs TRBV11-2 and TRBJ1-2, with 8 positions matching TRBD1. Trimming cost V 1 base and J 4 bases; bases outside gene matches: 2. CDR1 and CDR2 from the germline V gene are SGHAT and FQNNGV. The CDR3 is 14 amino acids. CDR3 protein: CASSLGTGIYGYTF. In DNA, the CDR3 is TGTGCCAGCAGCTTAGGGACAGGGATCTATGGCTACACCTTC. Full variable domain (rest looked up from reference TRBV11-2 and TRBJ1-2): EAGVAQSPRYKIIEKRQSVAFWCNPISGHATLYWYQQILGQGPKLLIQFQNNGVVDDSQLPKDRFSAERLKGVDSTLKIQPAKLEDSAVYLCASSLGTGIYGYTFGSGTRLTVV.

The rearrangement uses TRBV19 and TRBJ1-4; 9 nucleotides match TRBD1. The CDR3 extends over 15 amino acids. Germline V gene data show CDR1 as LNHDA and CDR2 as SQIVND (reference sequence). V shed 1 base and J 5 bases; nucleotides not matched to a gene: 2. This CDR3 reads CASSIGDRDNEKLFF. As DNA, the CDR3 is TGTGCCAGTAGTATAGGGGACAGGGACAATGAAAAACTGTTTTTT. Complete variable domain (other parts from reference TRBV19 and TRBJ1-4): DGGITQSPKYLFRKEGQNVTLSCEQNLNHDAMYWYRQDPGQGLRLIYYSQIVNDFQKGDIAEGYSVSREKKESFPLTVTSAQKNPTAFYLCASSIGDRDNEKLFFGSGTQLSVL.

The chain employs TRBV5-1 and TRBJ1-5, with a weak D call TRBD1 (5 bases). Trimming removed 4 bases at V and 4 bases at J, with 9 bases between. This CDR3 is built from 13 residues. Per the germline V gene, CDR1 is SGHRS and CDR2 is YFSETQ. CDR3 region: CASSIRGNQPQHF. Written as DNA, the CDR3 is TGCGCCAGCAGCATTCGGGGGAATCAGCCCCAGCATTTT.

The gene calls are TRBV5-4 and TRBJ2-7, with 8 bases that match TRBD2. CDR1 is SGHNT and CDR2 is YYREEE in the germline V gene (reference sequence). This CDR3 region has 16 residues. The junction had 11 bases not matched to a gene; V was cut back by 4 bases and J by 2 bases. CDR3 nucleotides: TGTGCCAGCAGCCACTCTACCGCGGGAGGACCCTACGAGCAGTACTTC. It codes for CASSHSTAGGPYEQYF.

V and J are TRBV9 and TRBJ2-3; TRBD2 agrees at 9 bases. The germline V gene encodes CDR1 SGDLS and CDR2 YYNGEE. This CDR3 has 14 residues. V lost 5 bases to trimming and J lost 6 bases; unmatched junction nucleotides: 7. CDR3 sequence reads: CASSGTSSVDTQYF. The DNA of the CDR3 is TGTGCCAGCAGTGGGACTAGCTCCGTGGATACGCAGTATTTT.